This T cell receptor (beta chain) is drawn from a study of cytomegalovirus exposure and HLA in healthy donors. Study-level results: Among TCR beta chains, those listed as cytomegalovirus-associated numbered over 150. Among immune exposure information, only CMV serostatus was available. A likely sequencing artifact accounted for one observed cluster of highly shared sequence variants.

PCR primers comprised 60 Vbeta and 13 Jbeta primers. The assay was immunoSEQ multiplex PCR, and TCRdb's table has in-frame clones only and misses some. Among 140,000 to 150,000 clones listed, about 80% were seen once. A few counts support this clone. Its antigen is unidentified. Nominally healthy donors were sampled, though unrecorded immune exposures were likely. Germline CDR1 is MDHEN and CDR2 is SYDVKM. This CDR3 is built from 14 residues. The ends were cut back, 8 bases at V and 5 bases at J, with 15 bases in the middle. The clonotype was recovered from a man in his forties or fifties in good health and CMV-seronegative. Sequenced sample: PBMCs. The rearrangement uses TRBV28 and TRBJ1-4, with TRBD1 as a possible D gene (5 bases). The CDR3 DNA sequence: TGTGCCAGCTCGACAAGGAGGGACAATGAAAAACTGTTTTTT. Translated: CASSTRRDNEKLFF.